Following are 19 T cell receptor beta chains from one sample sequenced in a study of T cell responses to AZD1222 COVID-19 vaccine. Using immunoSEQ multiplex PCR, the repertoire was profiled, and TCRdb retains in-frame clones only, with some absent. Found here are 120,000 or so clones, 70% to 85% of them singletons; the top ten hold roughly a quarter. The source material was peripheral blood, sampled 28 days after the second AZD1222 dose. The receptors were sampled from an adult who received the AZD1222 COVID-19 vaccine.

V usage is TRBV6-5 and J usage is TRBJ1-1; no reliable D call. The CDR3 covers 13 residues. V lost 5 bases to trimming and J lost 1 base, with 8 bases between them. Germline V gene data show CDR1 as MNHEY and CDR2 as SVGAGI. The CDR3 is CASSLIKNTEAFF. CDR3 nucleotide sequence: TGTGCCAGCAGTCTTATTAAGAACACTGAAGCTTTCTTT.

V usage is TRBV7-2 and J usage is TRBJ2-1; 13 positions agree with TRBD2. V shed 7 bases, J shed 4 bases, and the junction held 1 base outside the gene matches. The CDR3 has 14 amino acids. Per the germline V gene, CDR1 is SGHTA and CDR2 is FQGNSA. CDR3 loop: CASKTSGGYNEQFF. CDR3 nucleotide sequence: TGTGCCAGCAAGACTAGCGGGGGGTACAATGAGCAGTTCTTC.

Concerning this clone: At one end the junction does not follow the germline gene, possibly because of a read error. V gene TRBV7-8 combines with J gene TRBJ1-2, with TRBD1 identical over 9 bases. There are 11 residues in the CDR3. Looked up from germline, CDR1 is SGHVS and CDR2 is FQNEAQ. The CDR3 region has the DNA TGTGCCAGCAGCTCCGGGACAGGGTGGGCCTTC. Protein sequence: CASSSGTGWAF.

The genes are TRBV20-1 and TRBJ2-5; D unresolved. CDR3 size: 10 residues. Germline values: CDR1 DFQATT, CDR2 SNEGSKA (reference sequence). Trimming pared 7 bases from V and 7 bases from J, leaving 10 bases between. CDR3: CSGGIGTQYF. Written as DNA, the CDR3 is TGCAGTGGTGGCATCGGGACCCAGTACTTC.

This clone appeared once. The chain uses TRBV28 and TRBJ2-7, with TRBD2 matching 13 bases. This CDR3 region has 16 residues. The V gene end was trimmed by 4 bases and the J gene end by 6 bases; junction bases not matched to a gene: 9. Germline values: CDR1 MDHEN, CDR2 SYDVKM. Written as DNA, the CDR3 is TGTGCCAGCAGTTCCTTACTAGCGGGGGGGCGAGGCGAGCAGTACTTC. It specifies CASSSLLAGGRGEQYF.

J is TRBJ1-2 and V is TRBV5-1; no firm D call. V was trimmed by 1 base and J by 4 bases, leaving 23 bases between them. Germline V gene sequence: CDR1 SGHRS, CDR2 YFSETQ. This CDR3 region has 18 residues. CDR3 coding DNA: TGCGCCAGCAGCTTGAGCCCACTCCAAACAACGATAGGCTATGGCTACACCTTC. This encodes CASSLSPLQTTIGYGYTF.

The V gene is TRBV7-8, the J gene TRBJ1-4; D is undetermined. From germline, CDR1 is SGHVS and CDR2 FQNEAQ. The germline V and J ends were trimmed by 1 base and 1 base, with 10 bases remaining between them. This CDR3 is built from 16 residues. The CDR3 nucleotides read TGTGCCAGCAGCTTAGGGGGAGCACTAACTAATGAAAAACTGTTTTTT. Translation gives CASSLGGALTNEKLFF.

The rearrangement uses TRBV27 and TRBJ1-4; a possible D gene is TRBD1 (5 bases). This CDR3 spans 19 amino acids. With 6 bases removed from V and 8 bases from J, the gap between germline ends came to 31 bases. The V gene's germline CDR1 is MNHEY and CDR2 SMNVEV (reference sequence). The CDR3 here is CASRLRFTGLQTPGEKLFF. The DNA of the CDR3 is TGTGCCAGCAGGCTTCGATTTACGGGACTTCAGACCCCAGGCGAAAAACTGTTTTTT.

The chain is built from TRBV7-2 and TRBJ2-7; no clear D. CDR3 size: 12 residues. V was trimmed by 5 bases and J by 4 bases, leaving 9 bases between them. In germline, CDR1 is SGHTA, CDR2 FQGNSA. Here the CDR3 reads CASSPPGYEQYF. The CDR3 DNA follows: TGTGCCAGCAGCCCCCCAGGATACGAGCAGTACTTC.

This sequence joins TRBV14 and TRBJ2-7; the D call may be TRBD1 or TRBD2 (5 bases each). The germline CDR1 and CDR2 sequences are SGHDN and FVKESK. Trimming pared 0 bases from V and 6 bases from J, leaving 30 bases between. The CDR3 totals 20 residues. In DNA, the CDR3 is TGTGCCAGCAGCCAAGATCGAGGGACCCAATTAAGTACTAGGTGGGGCGAGCAGTACTTC. It translates to CASSQDRGTQLSTRWGEQYF.

V and J are TRBV30 and TRBJ1-1; 7 positions match TRBD1. Germline trimming cut 7 bases from V and 4 bases from J; bases unmatched to any gene: 6. Germline V CDR1 and CDR2: GTSNPN, SVGIG (reference sequence). There are 12 residues in the CDR3. CDR3 nucleotide sequence: TGTGCCTCTTCCGACAGGGTCACTGAAGCTTTCTTT. It translates to CASSDRVTEAFF.

The chain uses TRBV7-6 and TRBJ2-2, with 7 nucleotides matching TRBD1. Trimming at V came to 1 base and at J to 4 bases, leaving 6 bases not matched to a gene. Germline-derived CDR1 and CDR2 are SGHVS and FNYEAQ. This CDR3 has 16 amino acids. The CDR3: CASSLGTGVGTGELFF. In DNA, the CDR3 is TGTGCCAGCAGCTTAGGAACAGGGGTGGGCACCGGGGAGCTGTTTTTT.

The genes are TRBV7-2 and TRBJ1-1, with D unresolved. There are 14 residues in the CDR3. Trimming left V 9 bases short and J 4 bases short, with 18 bases between. Germline V CDR1 and CDR2: SGHTA, FQGNSA. The CDR3 DNA is TGTGCCAGTAGAAAAGGCGGAAGCACCACTGAAGCTTTCTTT. Amino acid sequence: CASRKGGSTTEAFF.

V usage is TRBV12-3 or TRBV12-4 and J usage is TRBJ2-7; possibly TRBD2 for D (5 bases). Trimming pared 0 bases from V and 11 bases from J, leaving 11 bases between. The CDR3 covers 12 residues. For the CDR3, the DNA is TGTGCCAGCAGTTTAGCGCTTGGGCGGGAGTACTTC. Amino acid sequence: CASSLALGREYF.

The chain joins TRBV7-8 to TRBJ1-4; no firm D call. The CDR3 consists of 13 residues. The V end lost 1 base, the J end lost 7 bases, and 7 bases lay between the germline ends. Looked up from germline, CDR1 is SGHVS and CDR2 is FQNEAQ. Here the CDR3 reads CASSLVGSEKLFF. The CDR3 DNA reads as TGTGCCAGCAGCTTAGTAGGCAGTGAAAAACTGTTTTTT.

The CDR3 nucleotides read TGTGCCAGCAGTTTTGACAGCGGAGAGAACACTGAAGCTTTCTTT. Protein product: CASSFDSGENTEAFF. The genes are TRBV2 and TRBJ1-1; a weak D match, TRBD1 (5 bases). The CDR3 has 15 amino acids. Germline assignment: CDR1 SNHLY and CDR2 FYNNEI. Trimming pared 5 bases from V and 1 base from J, leaving 14 bases between.

The rearrangement joins TRBV29-1 to TRBJ1-1, with 8 bases lining up with TRBD1. CDR1 SQVTM and CDR2 ANQGSEA come from the germline V gene. J lost 1 base, V lost 6 bases, and 10 bases had no gene match. There are 15 residues in the CDR3. CDR3 region: CSVPVWTGPNTEAFF. CDR3 DNA: TGCAGCGTGCCCGTCTGGACAGGGCCGAACACTGAAGCTTTCTTT.

The rearrangement links TRBV30 to TRBJ1-3; D is undetermined. Germline-derived CDR1 and CDR2 are GTSNPN and SVGIG (reference sequence). This CDR3 contains 16 residues. Trimming shortened V by 0 bases and J by 6 bases, and 18 bases separated the two germline ends. The CDR3 nucleotides are TGTGCCTGGAGTGTAGATGTAGGGTTTTTATCAAACACCATATATTTT. Protein sequence: CAWSVDVGFLSNTIYF.

This chain uses TRBV5-1 with TRBJ1-4, with 9 nucleotides matching TRBD1. After removal of 5 bases from V and 8 bases from J, the junction contained 7 bases not matched to a gene. The CDR3 runs to 14 residues. The V gene's germline CDR1 is SGHRS and CDR2 YFSETQ. The CDR3 protein is CASSAGQGGEKLFF. CDR3 sequence (DNA): TGCGCCAGCAGTGCGGGACAGGGTGGAGAAAAACTGTTTTTT.